The source of this T cell receptor (beta chain) is a study of breast tumors, draining lymph nodes, adjacent tissues. The germline gives CDR1 MNHEY, CDR2 SVGAGI. The CDR3 has 14 amino acids. Deletions cut 5 bases from V and 8 bases from J, with 18 bases between. MiXCR was run by TCRdb on the multiplex PCR reads, yielding one entry per CDR3 protein. The data contain 84,000 or so distinct CDR3 sequences, around 29% of them singletons. Breast cancer patients provided tissue from their axillary draining lymph nodes. Study-wide results and limits: Luminal-like breast cancer showed significantly greater tumor-nontumor repertoire similarity than basal-like breast cancer did.

This clonotype was observed at least ten times. Its antigen is as yet unknown. The sequence was obtained from a female donor with breast cancer. Some clones in this sample may be carry-over from other donors' samples. The sequenced sample was axillary lymph node tissue. The gene calls are TRBV6-5 and TRBJ1-2; D is uncertain. In nucleotides, the CDR3 is TGTGCCAGCAGTCCCGTAGGCGGTTCGGGAGGCTACACCTTC. It translates to CASSPVGGSGGYTF.